The 18 T cell receptor beta chains reported below all come from one sample, sequenced in a study of high-grade serous ovarian cancer treatment subgroups. The protocol was immunoSEQ multiplex PCR, while the TCRdb copy is restricted to in-frame clones and leaves out a portion. The data contain around 27,000 clones, roughly 80% of them singletons. Tumor samples were obtained before definitive surgery or chemotherapy. The specimen sequenced was tumor tissue. The receptors shown here come from a human donor with high-grade serous ovarian cancer.

By sample share, this clone is medium-sized. The rearrangement joins TRBV28 to TRBJ1-2; D possibly corresponds to TRBD1 (5 bases). Trimming cost V 6 bases and J 3 bases, with 11 bases left between them. The CDR3 contains 13 residues. Germline V gene sequence: CDR1 MDHEN, CDR2 SYDVKM. CDR3 bases: TGTGCCAGCAGCCCGACGGGGGACTATGGCTACACCTTC. It codes for CASSPTGDYGYTF.

V and J are TRBV27 and TRBJ2-7, with D maybe TRBD1 (6 bases). V dropped 3 bases and J dropped 5 bases, with 17 bases sitting between them. Germline V gene sequence: CDR1 MNHEY, CDR2 SMNVEV (reference sequence). This CDR3 comprises 15 residues. For the CDR3, the DNA is TGTGCCAGCAGTTTTGGGAACAGGGTAGGCGACGAGCAGTACTTC. This sequence encodes CASSFGNRVGDEQYF.

V and J are TRBV27 and TRBJ2-7; D is uncertain. V dropped 4 bases and J dropped 0 bases, with 1 base sitting between them. This CDR3 has 11 amino acids. Germline V gene sequence: CDR1 MNHEY, CDR2 SMNVEV (reference sequence). DNA of the CDR3: TGTGCCAGCAGTTCCTCCTACGAGCAGTACTTC. Its protein is CASSSSYEQYF.

This clone showed up just once. Other DNA sequences in the same sample also yield this CDR3. V is TRBV2 and J is TRBJ2-5; D is unresolved. Trimming removed 6 bases from V and 1 base from J, with 12 bases in between. The CDR3 covers 14 residues. Germline lookup yields CDR1 SNHLY and CDR2 FYNNEI. CDR3 DNA: TGTGCCAGCAGGGAAAATCGCTTCCAAGAGACCCAGTACTTC. Translation: CASRENRFQETQYF. Drawing the rest from reference TRBV2 and TRBJ2-5, the complete variable domain is EPEVTQTPSHQVTQMGQEVILRCVPISNHLYFYWYRQILGQKVEFLVSFYNNEISEKSEIFDDQFSVERPDGSNFTLKIRSTKLEDSAMYFCASRENRFQETQYFGPGTRLLVL.

This clone was recorded a few times. The V gene is TRBV6-4, the J gene TRBJ1-1, with D unclear. Germline V gene sequence: CDR1 MRHNA, CDR2 SNTAGT. The ends were cut back, 3 bases at V and 1 base at J, with 6 bases in the middle. This CDR3 region has 13 residues. The CDR3 here is CASSERANTEAFF. The CDR3 DNA reads as TGTGCCAGCAGTGAGAGAGCGAACACTGAAGCTTTCTTT.

The chain carries TRBV30 and TRBJ2-5; D possibly matches TRBD1 or TRBD2 (5 bases each). Between the trimmed V and J ends, which lost 0 bases and 11 bases, there was a span of 10 bases. The CDR3 has 11 amino acids. CDR1 is GTSNPN and CDR2 is SVGIG in the germline V gene (reference sequence). The CDR3 bases are TGTGCCTGGAGTGTACAGGAGGAGCAGTACTTC. The encoded protein is CAWSVQEEQYF.

The V call is TRBV19, the J call TRBJ2-5, with a tentative D call TRBD1 (6 bases). The CDR3 spans 15 residues. CDR1 is LNHDA, CDR2 SQIVND, per germline (reference sequence). V lost 5 bases and J 5 bases, leaving 18 bases between the germline ends. CDR3 coding DNA: TGTGCCAGTAGTGGCAGGGACACCTCCCCGGAGACCCAGTACTTC. Its translation: CASSGRDTSPETQYF. Variable domain in full (rest from reference TRBV19 and TRBJ2-5): DGGITQSPKYLFRKEGQNVTLSCEQNLNHDAMYWYRQDPGQGLRLIYYSQIVNDFQKGDIAEGYSVSREKKESFPLTVTSAQKNPTAFYLCASSGRDTSPETQYFGPGTRLLVL.

This clone was counted a few times. The chain combines TRBV7-9 with TRBJ1-4; D call uncertain. V was pared by 5 bases and J by 8 bases, with 15 bases between. There are 14 residues in the CDR3. Germline V CDR1 and CDR2: SEHNR, FQNEAQ (reference sequence). The CDR3 nucleotides read TGTGCCAGCAGCCCCGATCGGGGAGGAGAAAAACTGTTTTTT. Translation: CASSPDRGGEKLFF.

This chain joins TRBV6-1 and TRBJ2-5; 10 nucleotides agree with TRBD1. V shed 5 bases and J 5 bases; nucleotides not matched to a gene: 5. Looked up from germline, CDR1 is MNHNS and CDR2 is SASEGT. This CDR3 comprises 14 residues. The CDR3 loop is CASSRQGAWETQYF. The CDR3 coding sequence is TGTGCCAGCAGTAGACAGGGGGCGTGGGAGACCCAGTACTTC.

The chain links TRBV5-6 to TRBJ2-7; the D gene is possibly TRBD1 (5 bases). Between the trimmed V and J ends, which lost 1 base and 0 bases, there was a span of 11 bases. Germline V lookup: CDR1 SGHDT, CDR2 YYEEEE. The CDR3 has 15 amino acids. CDR3 in amino acids: CASSLSGHSSYEQYF. The CDR3 region has the DNA TGTGCCAGCAGCTTGTCAGGACACAGCTCCTACGAGCAGTACTTC.

This chain links TRBV11-2 with TRBJ1-4; perhaps TRBD1 as D (6 bases). Trimming cost V 5 bases and J 5 bases, with 15 bases left between them. Germline lookup yields CDR1 SGHAT and CDR2 FQNNGV. The CDR3 runs to 15 residues. The DNA of the CDR3 is TGTGCCAGCAGCCCAGGACAGAACTGGAATGAAAAACTGTTTTTT. Amino acids: CASSPGQNWNEKLFF.

This sequence joins TRBV19 and TRBJ2-3; D is perhaps TRBD2 (7 bases). Trimming removed 3 bases from V and 5 bases from J, with 15 bases in between. CDR1 and CDR2 from the germline V gene are LNHDA and SQIVND (reference sequence). CDR3 length: 15 residues. The CDR3 sequence: CASSILRGGEDTQYF. DNA for the CDR3: TGTGCCAGTAGTATTTTGAGGGGGGGCGAAGATACGCAGTATTTT.

For the CDR3, the DNA is TGTGCCAGCAGTTACTATCGGGGACCCGTGAACACTGAAGCTTTCTTT. Its translation: CASSYYRGPVNTEAFF. The chain employs TRBV6-5 and TRBJ1-1; D perhaps matches TRBD1 (5 bases). Germline loops: CDR1 MNHEY, CDR2 SVGAGI. This CDR3 has 16 residues. V lost 1 base, J lost 0 bases, and 12 bases lay in between.

The genes are TRBV6-1 and TRBJ2-5; no clear D gene. Germline assignment: CDR1 MNHNS and CDR2 SASEGT. Trimming took off 1 base at V and 6 bases at J, with 0 bases between the two ends. The CDR3 runs 10 residues. CDR3 nucleotide sequence: TGTGCCAGCAGTGAAGAGACCCAGTACTTC. Its translation is CASSEETQYF.

CDR3 residues: CASSAHTGELFF. Here the CDR3 DNA reads TGTGCCAGCAGTGCGCACACCGGGGAGCTGTTTTTT. This chain uses TRBV2 with TRBJ2-2; the D is unclear. CDR3 length equals 12 residues. Trimming removed 4 bases from V and 3 bases from J, with 3 bases in between. Germline values: CDR1 SNHLY, CDR2 FYNNEI.

The rearrangement uses TRBV29-1 and TRBJ2-7; tentatively, D is TRBD1 (6 bases). This CDR3 is 14 amino acids long. V lost 7 bases to trimming and J lost 0 bases, with 16 bases between them. The germline gives CDR1 SQVTM, CDR2 ANQGSEA. For the CDR3, the DNA is TGCAGCGGGTCGGACAGCCTTGACTCCTACGAGCAGTACTTC. It is translated as CSGSDSLDSYEQYF.

The chain recombines TRBV7-2 with TRBJ2-1; the D gene is possibly TRBD1 (6 bases). V was pared by 1 base and J by 7 bases, with 14 bases between. The germline V gene encodes CDR1 SGHTA and CDR2 FQGNSA. The CDR3 runs to 15 residues. CDR3 in DNA: TGTGCCAGCAGCTTAGGGCCGCTAGGGGGTAATGAGCAGTTCTTC. It encodes CASSLGPLGGNEQFF.

The chain's CDR3 is CASSRQGDTEAFF. CDR3 DNA: TGTGCCAGCAGCCGCCAAGGGGACACTGAAGCTTTCTTT. The rearrangement links TRBV25-1 to TRBJ1-1; maybe TRBD1 (5 bases). This CDR3 comprises 13 residues. Germline CDR1 reads MGHDK; CDR2 reads SYGVNS. Trimming took off 6 bases at V and 3 bases at J, with 11 bases between the two ends.